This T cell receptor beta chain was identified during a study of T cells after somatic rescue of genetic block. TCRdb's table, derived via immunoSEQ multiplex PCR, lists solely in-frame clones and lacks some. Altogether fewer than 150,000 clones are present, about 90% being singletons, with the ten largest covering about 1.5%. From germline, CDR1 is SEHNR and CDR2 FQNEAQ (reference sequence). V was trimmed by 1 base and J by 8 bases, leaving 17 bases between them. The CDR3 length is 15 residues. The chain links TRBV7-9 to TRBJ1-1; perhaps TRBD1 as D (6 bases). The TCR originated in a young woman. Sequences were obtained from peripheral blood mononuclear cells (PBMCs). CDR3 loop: CASSLGVRGVQEAFF. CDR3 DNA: TGTGCCAGCAGCTTAGGCGTCAGGGGCGTGCAAGAAGCTTTCTTT.